The 18 T cell receptor beta chains listed next were all sequenced from one sample in a study of Graves' ophthalmopathy and Graves' hyperthyroidism. Researchers took RNA transcripts and amplified TCR beta CDR3 regions from them. Amplification began with first-round RT-PCR using HTBI primers, then second-round multiplex PCR was performed. MiXCR, applied by TCRdb to the multiplex PCR reads, yields one record per CDR3 protein. The sample records about 740,000 distinct CDR3 sequences, roughly 40% being singletons. Sequenced: peripheral blood. These receptors originate from an adult man with Graves' ophthalmopathy.

For this clonotype: A single base separates this from a much larger clone, so it may be a read error. V is TRBV11-2 and J is TRBJ2-7, with D unresolved. Germline CDR1 and CDR2: SGHAT and FQNNGV. The CDR3 has 14 amino acids. The CDR3 loop is CASSFPPPTYEQHF. CDR3 DNA sequence: TGTGCCAGCAGCTTCCCCCCGCCTACCTACGAGCAGCACTTC.

Ten or more counts support this clonotype. The V call is TRBV9, the J call TRBJ1-6; D is ambiguous. There are 14 residues in the CDR3. Germline loops: CDR1 SGDLS, CDR2 YYNGEE. The V end was cut by 4 bases, the J end by 6 bases, with 11 bases between. The CDR3, as DNA: TGTGCCAGCAGCCAAAAACTGAGTAATTCACCCCTCCACTTT. Its protein product is CASSQKLSNSPLHF.

The rearrangement joins TRBV20-1 to TRBJ1-5; D unresolved. V lost 1 base, J lost 6 bases, and 10 bases lay in between. Germline CDR1 is DFQATT and CDR2 is SNEGSKA (reference sequence). The CDR3 covers 13 residues. The CDR3 bases are TGCAGTGCTAGAGGGGGTGTCACTCAGCCCCAGCATTTT. Translated: CSARGGVTQPQHF.

The V gene is TRBV14, the J gene TRBJ2-5; 7 bases map to TRBD2. The DNA end lines up better with TRBJ2-7; the J call may be wrong. Germline values: CDR1 SGHDN, CDR2 FVKESK. The CDR3 is 14 amino acids. The DNA of the CDR3 is TGTGCCAGCAGCCGGGAGGGCATGGGGTCCGAGCAGTACTTC. This encodes CASSREGMGSEQYF.

The chain uses TRBV7-9 and TRBJ2-5, with TRBD2 matching over 10 bases. The CDR3 contains 18 residues. With V trimmed by 6 bases and J by 5 bases, 18 bases remained unmatched. Germline lookup yields CDR1 SEHNR and CDR2 FQNEAQ (reference sequence). CDR3 protein: CASSLSFMLAGVRETQYF. The CDR3 DNA reads TGTGCCAGCAGTTTATCGTTTATGCTAGCGGGGGTTCGGGAGACCCAGTACTTC. The full variable domain, with the rest looked up from reference TRBV7-9 and TRBJ2-5, is DTGVSQNPRHKITKRGQNVTFRCDPISEHNRLYWYRQTLGQGPEFLTYFQNEAQLEKSRLLSDRFSAERPKGSFSTLEIQRTEQGDSAMYLCASSLSFMLAGVRETQYFGPGTRLLVL.

This clonotype was seen many times. V and J are TRBV11-2 and TRBJ1-2, with 8 bases that match TRBD1. CDR1 SGHAT and CDR2 FQNNGV come from the germline V gene. This CDR3 comprises 15 residues. V was clipped by 1 base and J by 8 bases; unmatched bases: 9. CDR3 sequence (DNA): TGTGCCAGCAGCTTAGTGTCGACAGGGGTTGAAGGCTACACCTTC. Translating gives CASSLVSTGVEGYTF.

To note about this clonotype: One end of the junction fails to match germline, which may point to a read error. The V call is TRBV6-2 or TRBV6-3, the J call TRBJ1-5; tentatively, D is TRBD1 (6 bases). From germline, CDR1 is MNHEY and CDR2 SVGEGT. The CDR3 totals 15 residues. The DNA for the CDR3 is TGTGCCAGCAATATGGACAGAACTAGCAATCAGTCCCAGCATTTT. It codes for CASNMDRTSNQSQHF.

Worth noting for this clonotype: This may arise from a read error, as a much more abundant clone is one base away. The CDR3: CASSESGGYYEQYF. The CDR3 region has the DNA TGTGCCAGCAGTGAGAGCGGTGGATACTACGAGCAGTACTTC. The rearrangement joins TRBV10-3 to TRBJ2-7; D may be TRBD2 (5 bases). CDR3 length: 14 amino acids. Germline V lookup: CDR1 ENHRY, CDR2 SYGVKD.

The chain has TRBV24-1 and TRBJ1-5; TRBD1 agrees at 10 bases. The CDR3 is 17 amino acids. V lost 4 bases and J lost 5; bases outside the gene matches: 10. CDR1 and CDR2 (germline): KGHDR, SFDVKD. CDR3 protein: CATSDPGTGEGDQPQHF. CDR3 DNA: TGTGCCACCAGTGACCCAGGGACAGGGGAGGGGGATCAGCCCCAGCATTTT.

The V gene is TRBV29-1, the J gene TRBJ1-1; 10 bases match TRBD1. Germline trimming cut 3 bases from V and 5 bases from J; bases unmatched to any gene: 9. The CDR3 contains 15 residues. Germline-derived CDR1 and CDR2 are SQVTM and ANQGSEA. The CDR3: CSVDPGTGVHTEAFF. CDR3 DNA sequence: TGCAGCGTTGACCCTGGGACAGGGGTTCATACTGAAGCTTTCTTT. The full variable domain, its missing parts supplied by reference TRBV29-1 and TRBJ1-1, is SAVISQKPSRDICQRGTSLTIQCQVDSQVTMMFWYRQQPGQSLTLIATANQGSEATYESGFVIDKFPISRPNLTFSTLTVSNMSPEDSSIYLCSVDPGTGVHTEAFFGQGTRLTVV.

In this sample, this clonotype turned up a few times. The chain carries TRBV29-1 and TRBJ2-2, with no clear D. Looked up from germline, CDR1 is SQVTM and CDR2 is ANQGSEA. Between the trimmed V and J ends, which lost 5 bases and 3 bases, there was a span of 7 bases. The CDR3 runs 12 residues. The CDR3 DNA sequence: TGCAGCGTTTATGATTACACCGGGGAGCTGTTTTTT. It encodes CSVYDYTGELFF.

In its sample, this clonotype was seen a few times. This chain links TRBV2 with TRBJ1-6; possibly TRBD1 for D (5 bases). The CDR3 is 17 amino acids. Germline CDR1 and CDR2: SNHLY and FYNNEI. V was pared by 4 bases and J by 7 bases, with 20 bases between. CDR3 bases: TGTGCCAGCAGTGTAAGACAGCCCAGTCTAGGAAATTCACCCCTCCACTTT. It is translated as CASSVRQPSLGNSPLHF.

The rearrangement joins TRBV25-1 to TRBJ2-2; D call uncertain. The CDR3 has 15 amino acids. V was pared by 6 bases and J by 6 bases, with 17 bases between. In germline, CDR1 is MGHDK, CDR2 SYGVNS. CDR3 DNA: TGTGCCAGCAGCTACTGGACGGGCACCGCCGGGGAGCTGTTTTTT. This encodes CASSYWTGTAGELFF.

V usage is TRBV2 and J usage is TRBJ2-5; 9 bases are shared with TRBD2. The CDR3 runs to 16 residues. The germline CDR1 and CDR2 sequences are SNHLY and FYNNEI. V was pared by 5 bases and J by 5 bases, with 12 bases of the junction left unmatched. DNA for the CDR3: TGTGCCAGCAGTCCGACTAGCGGTCGCCTCGGGGAGACCCAGTACTTC. It encodes CASSPTSGRLGETQYF.

The chain is built from TRBV7-3 and TRBJ2-1; no clear D. V was clipped by 0 bases and J by 7 bases, with 7 bases between them. This CDR3 contains 13 residues. Per germline, CDR1 SGHTA and CDR2 FQGTGA. DNA for the CDR3: TGTGCCAGCAGCTTAACGGGGTTTAATGAGCAGTTCTTC. It specifies CASSLTGFNEQFF.

Many counts were recorded for this clonotype. The chain couples TRBV24-1 to TRBJ2-5; weak D call: TRBD1 (5 bases). Trimming left V 9 bases short and J 5 bases short, with 12 bases between. The CDR3 spans 12 residues. Per germline, CDR1 KGHDR and CDR2 SFDVKD. CDR3 coding DNA: TGTGCCACCGCCAGGGTTGGTGAGACCCAGTACTTC. It encodes CATARVGETQYF.

This clonotype has ten or more counts. The genes are TRBV2 and TRBJ1-1, with 8 bases identical to TRBD1. Trimming at V came to 9 bases and at J to 5 bases, leaving 5 bases not matched to a gene. Per the germline V gene, CDR1 is SNHLY and CDR2 is FYNNEI. The CDR3 has 12 amino acids. The CDR3 loop is CASQGAETEAFF. The CDR3 nucleotides read TGTGCCAGTCAGGGGGCGGAAACTGAAGCTTTCTTT.

The table lists this clonotype with a few counts. The J gene is TRBJ2-7, the V gene TRBV19; D may match TRBD1 or TRBD2 (5 bases each). The CDR3 is 14 residues long. V lost 3 bases to trimming and J lost 1 base, with 10 bases between them. The V gene's germline CDR1 is LNHDA and CDR2 SQIVND (reference sequence). The CDR3 sequence: CASSIPGRSYEQYF. The CDR3 DNA reads TGTGCCAGTAGTATCCCAGGGAGATCCTACGAGCAGTACTTC.